The TCR beta chain described here comes from a study of blood T cell repertoires in COVID-19. Study background: COVID-19 samples from acute and convalescent phases originated in the United States, Italy and Spain. PBMCs, B-cell-depleted T cells, or T cells provided the cDNA or gDNA that made up the material.

Per the authors' pipeline: By means of reference gene primer amplification, nucleated cell counts were estimated. Sequencing used immunoSEQ multiplex PCR; TCRdb keeps in-frame clones, though not all of them. V, J and clone size were drawn from that table, and D and trimming were deduced from the DNA. The sample contains 200,000 to 250,000 clones, 84% of which appear only once. After removal of 5 bases from V and 9 bases from J, the junction contained 15 bases not matched to a gene. The CDR3 consists of 16 residues. Per germline, CDR1 SGHAT and CDR2 FQDESV (reference sequence). The TCR sequence derives from a woman at least 80 years old with active or convalescent COVID-19. The J gene is TRBJ2-1, the V gene TRBV11-1; 8 bases are shared with TRBD2. Sequenced sample: peripheral blood. In DNA form, the CDR3 reads TGTGCCAGCAGCCTAAACTCCGGACTAGCCGGCGGTGAGCAGTTCTTC. Amino acids: CASSLNSGLAGGEQFF.